This is a list of T cell receptor beta chains from one sample in a study of T cell changes during pregnancy in multiple sclerosis. Clones were sequenced by immunoSEQ multiplex PCR, and TCRdb holds only the in-frame ones, with some missing. Here the sample spans about 85,000 clones, roughly 92% being singletons. Sample: peripheral blood, taken in the first trimester of pregnancy. All receptors come from a female donor with multiple sclerosis, enrolled in a pregnancy study. CDR3s include the opening cysteine and the closing phenylalanine or tryptophan. D genes are given only for firm matches. Part of the rows lack a size; the others show once, few, many or a class for expanded clones.

D gene,J gene,clone size,V gene,CDR3 protein,CDR3 DNA
TRBD1,TRBJ2-5,NA,TRBV28,CASSLRLQGAQETQYF,TGTGCCAGCAGTTTACGACTACAGGGGGCCCAAGAGACCCAGTACTTC
NA,TRBJ2-1,NA,TRBV30,CAWKGLLSYNEQFF,TGTGCCTGGAAGGGGCTCCTCTCCTACAATGAGCAGTTCTTC
TRBD1,TRBJ1-1,NA,TRBV27,CASSPTGPNTEAFF,TGTGCCAGCAGCCCGACAGGGCCGAACACTGAAGCTTTCTTT
TRBD1,TRBJ2-3,NA,TRBV7-9,CASSSGTAYTDTQYF,TGTGCCAGCAGCTCAGGGACAGCCTACACAGATACGCAGTATTTT
NA,TRBJ2-2,NA,TRBV4-2,CASSQATPLGAMYVTGELFF,TGTGCCAGCAGCCAAGCAACCCCCCTGGGGGCGATGTACGTCACCGGGGAGCTGTTTTTT
TRBD1,TRBJ1-2,NA,TRBV13,CASSTRTGGWYGYTF,TGTGCCAGCAGCACTAGGACAGGGGGCTGGTATGGCTACACCTTC
NA,TRBJ1-1,NA,TRBV18,CASSLKTGPSTEAFF,TGTGCCAGCTCCCTTAAGACAGGCCCGAGCACTGAAGCTTTCTTT
NA,TRBJ2-7,NA,TRBV7-8,CASSPGSGYEQYF,TGTGCCAGCAGCCCAGGGTCTGGGTACGAGCAGTACTTC
NA,TRBJ1-5,NA,TRBV27,CASSLSGGTPQPQHF,TGTGCCAGCAGTTTATCCGGGGGAACCCCGCAGCCCCAGCATTTT
NA,TRBJ1-4,NA,TRBV28,CASSLGGLDEKLFF,TGTGCCAGCAGTTTGGGAGGCTTGGATGAAAAACTGTTTTTT
NA,TRBJ1-2,NA,TRBV5-6,CASSFDRADRYTF,TGTGCCAGCAGCTTCGACAGAGCCGACCGGTACACCTTC
NA,TRBJ1-5,NA,TRBV6-1,CASSEGHPKQPQHF,TGTGCCAGCAGTGAGGGACACCCGAAGCAGCCCCAGCATTTT
NA,TRBJ2-2,NA,TRBV27,CASSYLSTGELFF,TGTGCCAGCAGTTACCTCAGTACAGGGGAGCTGTTTTTT
NA,TRBJ2-3,NA,TRBV14,CASSHFDRSLVITDTQYF,TGTGCCAGCAGCCATTTCGACAGAAGTCTAGTTATAACAGATACGCAGTATTTT
NA,TRBJ2-1,NA,TRBV14,CASSQESGDSYNEQFF,TGTGCCAGCAGCCAAGAATCGGGGGACTCCTACAATGAGCAGTTCTTC
TRBD1,TRBJ1-4,NA,TRBV19,CASSPSTGGPNEKLFF,TGTGCCAGTAGTCCGTCGACAGGGGGCCCGAATGAAAAACTGTTTTTT
TRBD1,TRBJ2-3,NA,TRBV19,CASTRDSGGTDTQYF,TGTGCCAGTACCAGGGACAGCGGAGGCACAGATACGCAGTATTTT
TRBD1,TRBJ1-1,NA,TRBV14,CASSRGLGTVQAFF,TGTGCCAGCAGCCGAGGACTTGGGACAGTTCAAGCTTTCTTT
NA,TRBJ2-3,NA,TRBV27,CASSPPPDRRGSRSGDTQYF,TGTGCCAGCAGTCCCCCCCCGGACCGCAGGGGTTCAAGGTCGGGGGATACGCAGTATTTT
NA,TRBJ2-7,NA,TRBV27,CASVNPPYEQYF,TGTGCCAGCGTTAATCCCCCCTACGAGCAGTACTTC
TRBD1,TRBJ1-6,NA,TRBV7-6,CASSVGTGGNSPLHF,TGTGCCAGCAGCGTCGGGACAGGGGGTAATTCACCCCTCCACTTT
NA,TRBJ1-5,NA,TRBV2,CASGTGRASNQPQHF,TGTGCCAGCGGAACGGGCAGGGCTAGCAATCAGCCCCAGCATTTT
NA,TRBJ2-3,NA,TRBV9,CASSVGVRAGRTDTQYF,TGTGCCAGCAGCGTAGGGGTTAGGGCAGGGCGAACAGATACGCAGTATTTT
TRBD2,TRBJ2-7,NA,TRBV5-6,CASSLFGGELIHEQYF,TGTGCCAGCAGCTTGTTCGGGGGGGAACTGATTCACGAGCAGTACTTC
NA,TRBJ1-6,NA,TRBV27,CASSLSSDNSPLHF,TGTGCCAGCAGTTTATCGTCGGATAATTCACCCCTCCACTTT
TRBD2,TRBJ2-7,NA,TRBV5-1,CASTQTSGSYEQYF,TGCGCCAGCACCCAGACTAGCGGGAGTTACGAGCAGTACTTC
NA,TRBJ1-2,NA,TRBV6-1,CASSGNRVSSYGYTF,TGTGCCAGCAGTGGCAACAGGGTATCGAGCTATGGCTACACCTTC
NA,TRBJ2-1,NA,TRBV6-4,CANSVHREIPYNEQFF,TGTGCCAACAGTGTCCACAGGGAGATCCCCTACAATGAGCAGTTCTTC
NA,TRBJ2-7,NA,TRBV27,CASSFKRLEGSYEQYF,TGTGCCAGCAGTTTTAAAAGGTTGGAGGGCTCCTACGAGCAGTACTTC
NA,TRBJ1-2,NA,TRBV10-3,CAISGGTANYGYTF,TGTGCCATCAGTGGCGGGACGGCTAACTATGGCTACACCTTC
TRBD1,TRBJ1-6,NA,TRBV4-2,CASSLTGKTLLNSPLHF,TGTGCCAGCAGTCTGACAGGGAAGACGTTATTAAATTCACCCCTCCACTTT
TRBD2,TRBJ2-7,NA,TRBV28,CASSITSGGDYEQYF,TGTGCCAGCAGTATCACTAGCGGGGGAGACTACGAGCAGTACTTC
NA,TRBJ1-3,NA,TRBV9,CASSAPRDGSSGNTIYF,TGTGCCAGCAGCGCCCCCCGGGACGGGAGCTCTGGAAACACCATATATTTT
NA,TRBJ2-7,NA,TRBV6-1,CASSELLGDYEQYF,TGTGCCAGCAGTGAGTTGTTAGGAGATTACGAGCAGTACTTC
NA,TRBJ1-5,NA,TRBV7-6,CASSLDRGMMHF,TGTGCCAGCAGCTTAGATCGGGGAATGATGCATTTT
TRBD2,TRBJ2-7,NA,TRBV19,CASSKLAGGRIYEQYF,TGTGCCAGTAGTAAATTAGCGGGAGGGCGGATCTACGAGCAGTACTTC
NA,TRBJ1-1,once,TRBV18,CASSPYRTGFSTEAFF,TGTGCCAGCTCACCATACCGAACAGGGTTTAGCACTGAAGCTTTCTTT
NA,TRBJ2-2,NA,TRBV19,CASSPEDRLELFF,TGTGCCAGTAGTCCCGAAGACAGGTTAGAGCTGTTTTTT
NA,TRBJ2-1,NA,TRBV7-3,CASSLTHRAENEQFF,TGTGCCAGCAGCTTAACGCACAGGGCCGAGAATGAGCAGTTCTTC
NA,TRBJ1-3,NA,TRBV28,CASSKGQRRNTIYF,TGTGCCAGCAGTAAAGGACAGAGGAGAAACACCATATATTTT
NA,TRBJ1-5,NA,TRBV27,CASSLAGFEQPQHF,TGTGCCAGCAGTTTGGCAGGTTTTGAGCAGCCCCAGCATTTT
NA,TRBJ2-3,NA,TRBV10-3,CAINRFETDTQYF,TGTGCCATCAATCGCTTTGAGACAGATACGCAGTATTTT
TRBD2,TRBJ2-5,NA,TRBV18,CASSSGIAGERRETQYF,TGTGCCAGCTCATCGGGAATAGCGGGAGAACGGCGAGAGACCCAGTACTTC
TRBD1,TRBJ1-2,NA,TRBV5-6,CASSLEGRGLANYGYTF,TGTGCCAGCAGCTTGGAGGGCAGGGGGCTCGCTAACTATGGCTACACCTTC
NA,TRBJ1-3,NA,TRBV11-2,CASSLGGVAGNTIYF,TGTGCCAGCAGCTTAGGAGGTGTGGCTGGAAACACCATATATTTT
NA,TRBJ2-1,NA,TRBV7-8,CASSSDSARNEQFF,TGTGCCAGCAGTTCGGACTCGGCCCGCAATGAGCAGTTCTTC
TRBD1,TRBJ2-1,NA,TRBV5-4,CASSVPDNRGAYNEQFF,TGTGCCAGCAGCGTTCCTGACAACAGGGGCGCCTACAATGAGCAGTTCTTC
NA,TRBJ1-1,few,TRBV29-1,CSVSGRANTEAFF,TGCAGCGTTTCGGGCAGGGCAAACACTGAAGCTTTCTTT
NA,TRBJ2-7,NA,TRBV6-5,CASSGPGGYEQYF,TGTGCCAGCAGTGGCCCCGGGGGCTACGAGCAGTACTTC
TRBD2,TRBJ2-2,NA,TRBV6-5,CASSETRGTGELFF,TGTGCCAGCAGTGAGACGCGGGGGACCGGGGAGCTGTTTTTT
TRBD2,TRBJ2-1,NA,TRBV9,CASSERLAEYNEQFF,TGTGCCAGCAGCGAGCGACTAGCGGAGTACAATGAGCAGTTCTTC
TRBD1,TRBJ2-4,NA,TRBV7-2,CASSLAAQGAGAKNIQYF,TGTGCCAGCAGCTTAGCAGCCCAGGGGGCGGGGGCCAAAAACATTCAGTACTTC
TRBD2,TRBJ2-3,NA,TRBV29-1,CSVSTSGRGDTQYF,TGCAGCGTTTCGACTAGCGGGAGAGGGGATACGCAGTATTTT